The clone carrying this T cell receptor beta chain occurred many times. This CDR3 has 14 residues. Germline loops: CDR1 SGHRS, CDR2 YFSETQ. Between the trimmed V and J ends, which lost 4 bases and 2 bases, there was a span of 12 bases. This sample is drawn from a study of CD8+CD57+ T cells in acquired aplastic anemia. The sequenced patients had an expansion of CD8+CD57+ cells seen by flow cytometry. Genomic DNA acted as the template from which TCR beta VDJ combination and CDR3 sequence profiling were carried out. One entry per CDR3 protein results from TCRdb running MiXCR on the reads. The table records approximately 200,000 distinct CDR3 sequences, almost 50% of them present only once.

The sample was sorted CD4+, CD8+, or CD8+CD57+ T cells (not recorded which) from PBMCs. The genes are TRBV5-1 and TRBJ2-5; D gene uncertain. This TCR was recovered from a human donor with aplastic anemia. The CDR3 nucleotides read TGCGCCAGCAGCGCGACCCTGGGGCAAGAGACCCAGTACTTC. The encoded protein is CASSATLGQETQYF.